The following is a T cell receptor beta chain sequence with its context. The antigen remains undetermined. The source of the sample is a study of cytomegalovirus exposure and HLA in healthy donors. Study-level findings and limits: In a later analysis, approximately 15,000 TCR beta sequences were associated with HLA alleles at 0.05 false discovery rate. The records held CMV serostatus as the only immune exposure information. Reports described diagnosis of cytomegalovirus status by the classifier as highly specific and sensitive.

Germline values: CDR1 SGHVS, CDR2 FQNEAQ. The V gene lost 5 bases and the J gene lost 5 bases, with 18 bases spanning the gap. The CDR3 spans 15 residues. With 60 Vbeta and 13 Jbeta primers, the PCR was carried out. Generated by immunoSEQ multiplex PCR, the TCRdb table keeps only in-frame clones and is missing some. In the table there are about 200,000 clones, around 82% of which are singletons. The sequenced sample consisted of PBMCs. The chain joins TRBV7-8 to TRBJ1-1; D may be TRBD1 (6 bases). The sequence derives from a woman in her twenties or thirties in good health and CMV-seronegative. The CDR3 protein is CASSPRLGAGTEAFF. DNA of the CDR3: TGTGCCAGCAGCCCCCGCTTGGGGGCTGGGACTGAAGCTTTCTTT.